There are a few counts of the clone carrying this T cell receptor beta chain. The antigen is unknown. Per germline, CDR1 MGHDK and CDR2 SYGVNS. The CDR3 is 14 amino acids. V lost 1 base and J lost 2, with 8 bases in between. Alongside a J-beta primer mix, a sample-barcoded 5' primer served in a second PCR lasting roughly 6 to 11 cycles. Each cDNA molecule was tagged by a template-switch adaptor with 12 random nucleotides. MiXCR, run by TCRdb on the 5' RACE reads, gives a single entry per CDR3 protein. The sample shows around 1,600,000 distinct CDR3 sequences, 35% to 45% of them seen only once. The data were taken from a study of blood T cells in healthy people across ages. Study-wide results and caveats: The diversity estimates, figures obtained from one million T cells, were considered underestimates.

Per sample, a minimum of 6.5 million PBMCs were isolated. Sequenced input: blood. This receptor was obtained from a woman aged 18-29 years in good health. The chain has TRBV25-1 and TRBJ2-5; D call uncertain. The CDR3 nucleotides are TGTGCCAGCAGTGAATTGGGTGATCAAGAGACCCAGTACTTC. Translation: CASSELGDQETQYF.